What follows is one T cell receptor (beta chain) and its context. The target antigen is unknown. The record originates from a study of regulatory T cells in long-lasting Graves disease. The time point denotes: persistent/refractory GD, antithyroid drugs over 5 years with positive TRAb. RNA from PBMCs was the source of the TCR library. Patients with Graves' disease were diagnosed by American Thyroid Association guidelines. Roughly 9 milliliters of peripheral blood were drawn into EDTA tubes. The study, taken as a whole, reports: Persistent disease favored TRBV28, TRBJ1-2 and TRBJ2-5.

Arm-PCR of CDR3 regions and iRepertoire HTBI primers were the basis on which TCR beta libraries were built. TCRdb redid the calling of the multiplex PCR reads with MiXCR, one entry per CDR3 protein. This table holds about 660,000 distinct CDR3 sequences, approximately 29% found once. Germline loops: CDR1 DFQATT, CDR2 SNEGSKA (reference sequence). The CDR3 loop spans 14 amino acids. V was clipped by 5 bases and J by 0 bases, with 13 bases between them. The sample here was peripheral blood mononuclear cells (PBMCs), taken when the disease was refractory, from a patient treated with antithyroid drugs. This receptor was identified in a female donor with Graves disease. V and J are TRBV20-1 and TRBJ1-1; D is unresolved. The CDR3, as DNA: TGCAGTGCTGCCCCCGGGAGCATGAACACTGAAGCTTTCTTT. Translated: CSAAPGSMNTEAFF.